This T cell receptor (beta chain) was captured in a study of PD-1 blockade in classical Hodgkin lymphoma. Every patient relapsed after autologous stem cell transplantation, and brentuximab vedotin exposure varied. Complete response, partial response or progressive disease was recorded as best response. Assay: immunoSEQ multiplex PCR; the TCRdb copy retains only in-frame clones and omits some. The table includes about 110,000 clones, roughly 87% detected once. There are 13 residues in the CDR3. Trimming pared 6 bases from V and 4 bases from J, leaving 12 bases between. Germline lookup yields CDR1 MNHEY and CDR2 SMNVEV (reference sequence).

This specimen consisted of peripheral blood mononuclear cells (PBMCs), obtained before the second cycle of nivolumab. This clonotype was sampled from a human donor with classical Hodgkin lymphoma. The chain combines TRBV27 with TRBJ1-1, with D perhaps matching TRBD1 (5 bases). The DNA for the CDR3 is TGTGCCAGCAGGGACATACTCAGCACTGAAGCTTTCTTT. It translates to CASRDILSTEAFF.